This T cell receptor (beta chain) was recovered during a study of cytomegalovirus exposure and HLA in healthy donors. The PCR used 60 Vbeta and 13 Jbeta primers. In the study's own analysis: In a later analysis, the count reached 82 million or so unique TCR beta chains, with approximately 11 million shared. The protocol was immunoSEQ multiplex PCR, while the TCRdb copy is restricted to in-frame clones and leaves out a portion. V and J calls and clone size are those listed in that table; D and trimming were worked out from the DNA. The sample includes some 150,000 clones, less than 80% seen only once; the top ten take about 2%. The study, taken as a whole, reports: When presence/absence was analysed, sequencing depth was taken to be roughly uniform across donors.

The length of the CDR3 is 13 residues. Germline lookup yields CDR1 SNHLY and CDR2 FYNNEI. The V gene lost 8 bases and the J gene lost 5 bases, with 15 bases spanning the gap. A note on this clone: Its specificity is unknown.

The chain carries TRBV2 and TRBJ2-5, with D perhaps TRBD1 (5 bases). This receptor was identified in a man aged 35-49 years in good health and CMV-seronegative. The sequencing sample was made of PBMCs. CDR3 nucleotides: TGTGCCAGCCAAAGGGCCAGGGTGGAGACCCAGTACTTC. As protein: CASQRARVETQYF. Full variable domain (rest looked up from reference TRBV2 and TRBJ2-5): EPEVTQTPSHQVTQMGQEVILRCVPISNHLYFYWYRQILGQKVEFLVSFYNNEISEKSEIFDDQFSVERPDGSNFTLKIRSTKLEDSAMYFCASQRARVETQYFGPGTRLLVL.